This T cell receptor beta chain was obtained from a study of CD8 T cells in ankylosing spondylitis. The CDR3 loop spans 12 amino acids. V was clipped by 3 bases and J by 9 bases, with 15 bases between them. CDR1 is DFQATT, CDR2 SNEGSKA, per germline (reference sequence). Preparation of TCR beta libraries was done by quantitative 5'-RACE with molecular barcodes. One entry per CDR3 protein, called by TCRdb with MiXCR from the 5' RACE reads. The data hold more than 200,000 distinct CDR3 sequences, with roughly a quarter observed a single time. The sequence was obtained from a male donor with ankylosing spondylitis or in good health (not recorded which). Material for sequencing was blood, either unsorted or a sorted T cell fraction (not recorded which). The V and J genes are TRBV20-1 and TRBJ2-7; weak D call: TRBD1 (6 bases). The CDR3 nucleotides read TGCAGTGCTAGGGCAGGGGTGGGGGTGCAGTACTTC. Amino acid sequence: CSARAGVGVQYF.